This TCR beta chain comes out of a study of cytomegalovirus exposure and HLA in healthy donors. Details on this clone: Its target is unknown.

Study observations and caveats: Among TCR beta chains, those listed as cytomegalovirus-associated numbered over 150. Exclusion applied to some V segments, including TRBV6-2 and TRBV6-3, as they were indistinguishable.

This CDR3 comprises 16 residues. From germline, CDR1 is LNHNV and CDR2 YYDKDF (reference sequence). The V and J ends lost 5 bases and 4 bases, in that order; junction bases with no gene match: 11. It was with 60 Vbeta and 13 Jbeta primers that the PCR ran. The assay was immunoSEQ multiplex PCR, and TCRdb's table has in-frame clones only and misses some. Of 100,000 to 150,000 clones listed, 80% to 85% are singletons. Sequencing input: PBMCs. The TCR was taken from a woman aged 30 to 39 in good health and CMV-seronegative. The chain joins TRBV15 to TRBJ2-5, with 9 bases lining up with TRBD1. The CDR3 nucleotides are TGTGCCACCAGCCCCCGGGCCGGGACAGGGATAGAGACCCAGTACTTC. It is translated as CATSPRAGTGIETQYF.